Following are 19 T cell receptor beta chains from one sample sequenced in a study of PD-L1 blockade in urothelial cancer. Sequencing used immunoSEQ multiplex PCR; TCRdb keeps in-frame clones, though not all of them. Among 35,000 to 45,000 clones, about 89% were seen once, and the ten largest hold around 10%. Time point described: pretreatment peripheral blood. Sequencing was performed on PBMCs, taken around atezolizumab (anti-PD-L1) treatment. The receptors derive from a woman aged 55-69 years with urothelial cancer.

The rearrangement links TRBV12-1 to TRBJ2-7; the D call in the table, TRBD2, was not verified against the DNA. TRBV12-1 is flagged as a pseudogene. The CDR3 is made up of 11 amino acids. The CDR3 sequence is CASSSSYEQYF. In DNA form, the CDR3 reads TGTGCCAGCAGCTCGTCCTACGAGCAGTACTTC.

This sequence joins TRBV6-5 and TRBJ2-1, with TRBD2 matching over 7 bases. The J segment lost 3 bases and the V segment lost 5 bases, leaving 4 bases of the junction unmatched. CDR1 is MNHEY, CDR2 SVGAGI, per germline. The CDR3 length is 14 residues. CDR3 sequence: CASSKGGVYNEQFF. As DNA, the CDR3 is TGTGCCAGCAGTAAGGGAGGGGTCTACAATGAGCAGTTCTTC.

The CDR3 bases are TGCGCCAGCAGCCAAGAGGGGACTAGCAGCGATACGCAGTATTTT. This translates into CASSQEGTSSDTQYF. This rearrangement joins TRBV4-1 to TRBJ2-3; 9 positions match TRBD2. The germline V gene has CDR1 MGHRA and CDR2 YSYEKL. This CDR3 has 15 amino acids. With 0 bases clipped from V and 6 bases from J, the junction kept 4 bases outside the gene matches.

V and J are TRBV5-1 and TRBJ1-1; no clear D. CDR3 size: 15 residues. Looked up from germline, CDR1 is SGHRS and CDR2 is YFSETQ. The V end lost 0 bases, the J end lost 1 base, and 10 bases lay between the germline ends. This chain's CDR3 is CASSLGGLRNTEAFF. In DNA, the CDR3 is TGCGCCAGCAGCTTGGGAGGGTTGAGGAACACTGAAGCTTTCTTT.

The gene calls are TRBV7-9 and TRBJ2-3; TRBD1 aligns across 7 bases. Looked up from germline, CDR1 is SEHNR and CDR2 is FQNEAQ (reference sequence). The CDR3 runs 14 residues. The CDR3 nucleotides are TGTGCGACAAGAAGGGGGCCGGGCACAGATACGCAGTATTTT. It specifies CATRRGPGTDTQYF.

This chain connects TRBV10-2 to TRBJ1-4, with 7 nucleotides matching TRBD1. Germline V gives CDR1 WSHSY, CDR2 SAAADI. The CDR3 runs to 16 residues. The V segment lost 6 bases and the J segment 0 bases; nucleotides outside the gene matches: 7. The CDR3 DNA follows: TGCGCCAGCAGCAAGGGACAGCTTGCAACTAATGAAAAACTGTTTTTT. Translated, it gives CASSKGQLATNEKLFF.

The rearrangement joins TRBV19 to TRBJ2-3; D not resolved. The germline V and J ends were trimmed by 9 bases and 1 base, with 11 bases remaining between them. The CDR3 is made up of 13 amino acids. CDR1 and CDR2 (germline): LNHDA, SQIVND (reference sequence). The CDR3 coding sequence is TGTGCCAGCGAAGACTGGCGCACAGATACGCAGTATTTT. Translation gives CASEDWRTDTQYF.

This rearrangement joins TRBV4-3 to TRBJ2-5; TRBD2 agrees at 8 bases. The CDR3 covers 15 residues. V was clipped by 2 bases and J by 5 bases; unmatched bases: 7. Per the germline V gene, CDR1 is LGHNA and CDR2 is YSLEER. The CDR3 is CASSQFDSGTETQYF. CDR3 in DNA: TGCGCCAGCAGCCAATTTGATAGCGGGACTGAGACCCAGTACTTC.

The J gene is TRBJ2-7, the V gene TRBV6-6, with D perhaps matching TRBD2 (6 bases). The CDR3 totals 13 residues. V was shortened by 7 bases and J by 1 base, with 11 bases between the two germline ends. Germline CDR1 MNHNY, CDR2 SVGAGI (reference sequence). CDR3 bases: TGTGCCAGCACCATAGCGGTTTCCTACGAGCAGTACTTC. Translated: CASTIAVSYEQYF.

This chain joins TRBV13 and TRBJ2-1, with 7 bases identical to TRBD1. This CDR3 comprises 14 residues. CDR1 and CDR2 from the germline V gene are PRHDT and FYEKMQ (reference sequence). V was clipped by 1 base and J by 11 bases; unmatched bases: 8. Here the CDR3 reads CASSLAPDRDQQFF. The CDR3 DNA is TGTGCCAGCAGCTTAGCCCCAGACAGGGACCAGCAGTTCTTC.

The V and J genes are TRBV11-2 and TRBJ2-7, with TRBD2 matching over 13 bases. The junction had 16 bases not matched to a gene; V was cut back by 5 bases and J by 3 bases. There are 19 residues in the CDR3. Germline assignment: CDR1 SGHAT and CDR2 FQNNGV. The CDR3 reads CASSTGRTSGSRRYYEQYF. The CDR3 coding sequence is TGTGCCAGCAGCACGGGTAGGACTAGCGGGAGTCGGCGATACTACGAGCAGTACTTC.

The V gene is TRBV7-8, the J gene TRBJ1-5, with D tentatively TRBD1 (5 bases). This CDR3 has 15 residues. Trimming shortened V by 0 bases and J by 3 bases, and 9 bases separated the two germline ends. CDR1 is SGHVS and CDR2 is FQNEAQ in the germline V gene. The CDR3 DNA reads TGTGCCAGCAGCTTAGCCGACAGTTACAATCAGCCCCAGCATTTT. Its translation is CASSLADSYNQPQHF.

The J gene is TRBJ1-2, the V gene TRBV7-2, with a weak D call TRBD1 (5 bases). V lost 5 bases, J lost 8 bases, and 21 bases lay in between. This CDR3 is 15 amino acids long. Germline-derived CDR1 and CDR2 are SGHTA and FQGNSA. CDR3 DNA sequence: TGTGCCAGCAGCCCACGGGGGGACCGATTTTGGGGCTACACCTTC. Its protein product is CASSPRGDRFWGYTF. The whole variable domain, remainder taken from reference TRBV7-2 and TRBJ1-2, is GAGVSQSPSNKVTEKGKDVELRCDPISGHTALYWYRQSLGQGLEFLIYFQGNSAPDKSGLPSDRFSAERTGGSVSTLTIQRTQQEDSAVYLCASSPRGDRFWGYTFGSGTRLTVV.

CDR3 coding DNA: TGTGCCAGCAGCTTAGTATCCGGGAGGTCCTACGAGCAGTACTTC. This codes for CASSLVSGRSYEQYF. This chain joins TRBV7-9 and TRBJ2-7, with 7 bases lining up with TRBD2. The CDR3 runs 15 residues. Unmatched junction bases numbered 4, after V lost 1 base and J lost 1 base. Germline lookup yields CDR1 SEHNR and CDR2 FQNEAQ (reference sequence).

Written as DNA, the CDR3 is TGTGCCAGCAGCGGGACTAGCGGCTCCTACAATGAGCAGTTCTTC. Amino acids: CASSGTSGSYNEQFF. The J gene is TRBJ2-1, the V gene TRBV7-9, with TRBD2 matching over 11 bases. The germline V gene encodes CDR1 SEHNR and CDR2 FQNEAQ (reference sequence). Trimming took 5 bases from V and 0 from J; bases not matched to a gene: 0. There are 15 residues in the CDR3.

This clone was seen just once. V usage is TRBV7-9 and J usage is TRBJ1-4, with 9 bases lining up with TRBD1. The CDR3 is 15 residues long. The germline gives CDR1 SEHNR, CDR2 FQNEAQ (reference sequence). J was trimmed by 8 bases and V by 4 bases; bases with no gene match: 8. The CDR3 sequence is CASSSTGGAGEKLFF. CDR3 DNA: TGTGCCAGCAGCTCCACAGGGGGCGCGGGCGAAAAACTGTTTTTT.

The chain is built from TRBV18 and TRBJ1-2; 10 bases are a match to TRBD1. The CDR3 is made up of 17 amino acids. After removal of 3 bases from V and 7 bases from J, the junction contained 14 bases not matched to a gene. Germline CDR1 reads KGHSH; CDR2 reads LQKENI. In nucleotides, the CDR3 is TGTGCCAGCTCACCCGACAGGGGGCGCAGCGAAGCTTTTGGCTACACCTTC. Translated: CASSPDRGRSEAFGYTF.

The CDR3 loop reads CASSDRQGARYF. For the CDR3, the DNA is TGTGCCAGCAGCGACCGACAGGGAGCCCGGTACTTC. V is TRBV27 and J is TRBJ2-5, with 7 bases matching TRBD1. The germline V gene encodes CDR1 MNHEY and CDR2 SMNVEV (reference sequence). J was trimmed by 13 bases and V by 6 bases; bases with no gene match: 11. The CDR3 length is 12 residues.

The chain's CDR3 is CASRPSERGKNIQYF. The DNA for the CDR3 is TGTGCCAGCAGGCCTAGCGAGAGAGGCAAAAACATTCAGTACTTC. V is TRBV7-9 and J is TRBJ2-4; tentative D call: TRBD2 (6 bases). Deletions cut 6 bases from V and 3 bases from J, with 15 bases between. The CDR3 is 15 amino acids. Per the germline V gene, CDR1 is SEHNR and CDR2 is FQNEAQ (reference sequence).